What follows are 13 T cell receptor beta chains derived from one specimen sequenced in a study of PD-1 blockade in classical Hodgkin lymphoma. Profiled with immunoSEQ multiplex PCR; TCRdb holds only in-frame clones, not every one. This sample has roughly 70,000 clones, with nearly 95% found just once. Time point in this sample: newly diagnosed, previously untreated cHL patient sample. Sequencing was done on a sample of peripheral blood mononuclear cells (PBMCs). The origin of the receptors is a human donor with classical Hodgkin lymphoma.

V and J are TRBV2 and TRBJ2-5; TRBD1 might be the D (6 bases). CDR1 is SNHLY and CDR2 is FYNNEI in the germline V gene. The V gene lost 5 bases and the J gene lost 5 bases, with 12 bases spanning the gap. CDR3 length: 13 amino acids. CDR3 in amino acids: CASSTGYGETQYF. The CDR3 region has the DNA TGTGCCAGCAGTACAGGGTATGGGGAGACCCAGTACTTC.

The chain has TRBV2 and TRBJ2-3, with 9 bases identical to TRBD2. The CDR3 loop spans 15 amino acids. With 7 bases clipped from V and 0 bases from J, the junction kept 5 bases outside the gene matches. The germline V gene encodes CDR1 SNHLY and CDR2 FYNNEI. The CDR3 loop reads CASTRLAVSTDTQYF. The CDR3 nucleotides read TGTGCCAGCACGCGACTAGCGGTTAGCACAGATACGCAGTATTTT.

V and J are TRBV19 and TRBJ2-1; 7 bases agree with TRBD2. This CDR3 contains 16 residues. The germline V gene has CDR1 LNHDA and CDR2 SQIVND (reference sequence). Losses at the gene ends were 3 bases for V and 0 bases for J; bases not matched to a gene: 5. The CDR3 DNA reads TGTGCCAGTAGTATCGGGGCTAGCGGCTCCTACAATGAGCAGTTCTTC. This encodes CASSIGASGSYNEQFF.

In nucleotides, the CDR3 is TGTGCCAGCAGCGTAGGAGTGGGGGGGAGAGGGTCCCAAGAGACCCAGTACTTC. This sequence encodes CASSVGVGGRGSQETQYF. The V call is TRBV9, the J call TRBJ2-5; 7 nucleotides match TRBD2. Germline assignment: CDR1 SGDLS and CDR2 YYNGEE. The J segment lost 1 base and the V segment lost 0 bases, leaving 12 bases of the junction unmatched. This CDR3 has 18 residues.

The J gene is TRBJ2-1, the V gene TRBV10-3; perhaps D is TRBD1 or TRBD2 (5 bases each). The V gene's germline CDR1 is ENHRY and CDR2 SYGVKD. The CDR3 covers 17 residues. The ends were cut back, 11 bases at V and 7 bases at J, with 30 bases in the middle. CDR3: CAVGRNTGSGASNEQFF. The CDR3 nucleotides read TGTGCCGTGGGACGAAATACTGGCAGCGGTGCTTCGAATGAGCAGTTCTTC.

The V gene is TRBV5-1, the J gene TRBJ2-1; 9 nucleotides line up with TRBD1. This CDR3 has 15 amino acids. Per germline, CDR1 SGHRS and CDR2 YFSETQ. V was clipped by 1 base and J by 5 bases; unmatched bases: 4. CDR3 nucleotides: TGCGCCAGCAGCTTGCGTGGGACAGGGAACAATGAGCAGTTCTTC. Translating gives CASSLRGTGNNEQFF.

The J gene is TRBJ1-4, the V gene TRBV6-5; possibly TRBD1 for D (5 bases). Trimming pared 4 bases from V and 1 base from J, leaving 13 bases between. The CDR3 extends over 16 amino acids. The germline CDR1 and CDR2 sequences are MNHEY and SVGAGI. The CDR3 DNA reads TGTGCCAGCAGTTTCCTTTGGGGGGGAACTAATGAAAAACTGTTTTTT. Translation: CASSFLWGGTNEKLFF.

The rearrangement uses TRBV6-5 and TRBJ1-1; D unresolved. Trimming pared 2 bases from V and 0 bases from J, leaving 4 bases between. Germline CDR1 and CDR2: MNHEY and SVGAGI. CDR3 length equals 13 residues. The CDR3 here is CASSYAVNTEAFF. Here the CDR3 DNA reads TGTGCCAGCAGTTACGCGGTGAACACTGAAGCTTTCTTT.

V gene TRBV19 combines with J gene TRBJ1-2; 8 bases are shared with TRBD1. CDR3 length: 16 amino acids. V lost 4 bases and J lost 0; bases outside the gene matches: 7. Germline values: CDR1 LNHDA, CDR2 SQIVND (reference sequence). The CDR3 protein is CASSNQGAHANYGYTF. The CDR3 DNA is TGTGCCAGTAGTAACCAGGGGGCCCACGCTAACTATGGCTACACCTTC.

The rearrangement links TRBV11-2 to TRBJ1-5; D is unclear. This CDR3 is 14 amino acids long. Trimming cost V 0 bases and J 7 bases, with 10 bases left between them. Per the germline V gene, CDR1 is SGHAT and CDR2 is FQNNGV. The CDR3 loop reads CASSLDQAAQPQHF. The CDR3 nucleotides are TGTGCCAGCAGCTTAGATCAGGCAGCACAGCCCCAGCATTTT.

The chain couples TRBV5-1 to TRBJ1-3; 7 bases agree with TRBD1. The CDR3 totals 15 residues. The junction had 4 bases not matched to a gene; V was cut back by 2 bases and J by 2 bases. Germline CDR1 SGHRS, CDR2 YFSETQ. The CDR3 coding sequence is TGCGCCAGCAGCTTTACAGGGGCTACTGGAAACACCATATATTTT. It yields the protein CASSFTGATGNTIYF.

This chain links TRBV19 with TRBJ2-5; the D gene could be TRBD1 or TRBD2 (5 bases each). The germline V gene has CDR1 LNHDA and CDR2 SQIVND (reference sequence). The CDR3 contains 13 residues. Deletions cut 5 bases from V and 5 bases from J, with 12 bases between. The CDR3 here is CASSPPGRETQYF. The CDR3 bases are TGTGCCAGTAGTCCCCCGGGGCGGGAGACCCAGTACTTC.

This chain links TRBV5-1 with TRBJ2-1; D may be TRBD1 (5 bases). The CDR3 runs 16 residues. Between the trimmed V and J ends, which lost 3 bases and 0 bases, there was a span of 13 bases. Germline CDR1 reads SGHRS; CDR2 reads YFSETQ. The CDR3 DNA follows: TGCGCCAGCAGCTGGGCAGGGATCAGCTCCTACAATGAGCAGTTCTTC. It specifies CASSWAGISSYNEQFF. Full variable domain (outside the CDR3, taken from reference TRBV5-1 and TRBJ2-1): KAGVTQTPRYLIKTRGQQVTLSCSPISGHRSVSWYQQTPGQGLQFLFEYFSETQRNKGNFPGRFSGRQFSNSRSEMNVSTLELGDSALYLCASSWAGISSYNEQFFGPGTRLTVL.